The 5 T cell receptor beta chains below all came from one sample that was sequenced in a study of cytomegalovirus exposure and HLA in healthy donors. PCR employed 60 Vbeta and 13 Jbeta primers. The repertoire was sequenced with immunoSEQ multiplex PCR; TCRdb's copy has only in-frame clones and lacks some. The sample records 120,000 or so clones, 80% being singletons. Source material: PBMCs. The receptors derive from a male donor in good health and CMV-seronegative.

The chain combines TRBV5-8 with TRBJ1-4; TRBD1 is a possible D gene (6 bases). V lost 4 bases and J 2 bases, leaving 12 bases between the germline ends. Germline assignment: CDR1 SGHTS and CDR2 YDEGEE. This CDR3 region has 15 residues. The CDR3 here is CASSGWTETNEKLFF. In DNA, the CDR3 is TGTGCCAGCAGCGGATGGACAGAGACTAATGAAAAACTGTTTTTT.

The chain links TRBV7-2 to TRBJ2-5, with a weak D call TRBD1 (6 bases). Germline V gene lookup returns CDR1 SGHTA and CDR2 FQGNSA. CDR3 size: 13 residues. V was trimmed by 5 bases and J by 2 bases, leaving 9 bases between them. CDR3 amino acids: CASSRGQQETQYF. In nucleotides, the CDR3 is TGTGCCAGCAGCCGCGGACAGCAAGAGACCCAGTACTTC.

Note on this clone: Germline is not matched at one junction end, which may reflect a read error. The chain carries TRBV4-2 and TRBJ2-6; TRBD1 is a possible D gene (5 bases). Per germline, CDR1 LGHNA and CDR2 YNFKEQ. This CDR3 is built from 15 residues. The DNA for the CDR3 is TGTGCCAGCAGCCAAGACAGCTCTGGGGCCAACGGCCTGACTTTC. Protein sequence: CASSQDSSGANGLTF.

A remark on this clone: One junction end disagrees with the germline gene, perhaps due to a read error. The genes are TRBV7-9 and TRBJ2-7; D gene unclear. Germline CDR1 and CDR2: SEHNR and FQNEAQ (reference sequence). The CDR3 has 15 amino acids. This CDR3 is CSSSLALQFSHEQYF. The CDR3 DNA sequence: TGTTCCAGCAGCTTAGCTCTTCAGTTCTCTCACGAGCAGTACTTC. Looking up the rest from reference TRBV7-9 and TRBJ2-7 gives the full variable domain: DTGVSQNPRHKITKRGQNVTFRCDPISEHNRLYWYRQTLGQGPEFLTYFQNEAQLEKSRLLSDRFSAERPKGSFSTLEIQRTEQGDSAMYLCSSSLALQFSHEQYFGPGTRLTVT.

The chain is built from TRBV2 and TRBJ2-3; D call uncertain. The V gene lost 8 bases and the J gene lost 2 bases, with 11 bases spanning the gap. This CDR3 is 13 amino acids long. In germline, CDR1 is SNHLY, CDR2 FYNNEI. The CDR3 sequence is CASVLIYTDTQYF. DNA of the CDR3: TGTGCCAGCGTTTTAATCTACACAGATACGCAGTATTTT.